The present T cell receptor beta chain was sequenced within a study of blood T cell repertoires in COVID-19. On the study more broadly: Whether acute or convalescent, the COVID-19 samples came from the United States, Italy and Spain. In each case, the material was cDNA or gDNA derived from T cells, B-cell-depleted T cells, or PBMCs.

In the study's own analysis: From reference gene primer amplification, estimates of nucleated cell counts were derived. Some clones are missing from TCRdb's copy, which holds only in-frame ones; the method was immunoSEQ multiplex PCR. V, J and clone size are those of that table, while D and trimming were read from the DNA. In the table there are 280,000 or so clones, approximately 84% of which are singletons. Trimming removed 2 bases from V and 4 bases from J, with 11 bases in between. There are 14 residues in the CDR3. CDR1 is SNHLY, CDR2 FYNNEI, per germline. The genes are TRBV2 and TRBJ1-2; tentative D call: TRBD1 (5 bases). The sequenced sample consisted of peripheral blood. The TCR originated in a woman under 40 who had recovered from COVID-19. The CDR3 DNA reads TGTGCCAGCAGTGAAAACCAGGGCGGCTATGGCTACACCTTC. Translation: CASSENQGGYGYTF. Looking up the rest from reference TRBV2 and TRBJ1-2 gives the full variable domain: EPEVTQTPSHQVTQMGQEVILRCVPISNHLYFYWYRQILGQKVEFLVSFYNNEISEKSEIFDDQFSVERPDGSNFTLKIRSTKLEDSAMYFCASSENQGGYGYTFGSGTRLTVV.